This T cell receptor (beta chain) was sequenced in a study of blood T cell repertoires in COVID-19. The protocol was immunoSEQ multiplex PCR, while the TCRdb copy is restricted to in-frame clones and leaves out a portion. This table holds approximately 120,000 clones, more than 70% found once. The CDR3 runs to 14 residues. Trimming shortened V by 11 bases and J by 0 bases, and 14 bases separated the two germline ends. Germline V lookup: CDR1 SEHNR, CDR2 FQNEAQ (reference sequence). V and J are TRBV7-9 and TRBJ2-1; possible D gene TRBD2, 6 bases. Input material: peripheral blood. This clonotype was sampled from a human donor in a cohort sampled during active COVID-19. The CDR3 DNA reads TGTGCCTCGCCGGAGGGGAGCTCCTACAATGAGCAGTTCTTC. This encodes CASPEGSSYNEQFF.